A selection of T cell receptor beta chains follows, all from one sample in a study of blood T cell repertoires in COVID-19. Data came from immunoSEQ multiplex PCR; TCRdb stores just in-frame clones and leaves some out. The sample carries some 60,000 clones, about 87% recorded once. The sequencing sample was made of peripheral blood. These receptors were taken from a human donor with active COVID-19. The donor label of this sample is uncertain. Each CDR3 is given without its conserved first and last residue.

length	V	J	CDR3
12	TRBV29-1	TRBJ2-3	SVGTRSSWDTQY
11	TRBV4-1	TRBJ2-3	ASSQDREDTQY
12	TRBV2	TRBJ1-2	ASSERQGGIGYT
12	TRBV11-2	TRBJ2-7	ASRRLAGAYEQY
12	TRBV7-3	TRBJ2-1	ASSLMDSTNEQF
13	TRBV29-1	TRBJ1-1	SVGRFGTVNTEAF
12	TRBV27	TRBJ2-3	ASSFAGVTDTQY
14	TRBV2	TRBJ1-5	ASTVRGGVYAQPQH
11	TRBV2	TRBJ1-1	ASSELGDTEAF
12	TRBV7-9	TRBJ1-1	ASYLGRGNTEAF
13	TRBV10-2	TRBJ2-1	ASSGAPGAYNEQF
12	TRBV11-3	TRBJ2-1	ASSPQGPLGEQF
11	TRBV27	TRBJ1-1	ASSLSRGTEAF
13	TRBV7-8	TRBJ1-4	ASSLVGAGGEKLF
12	TRBV28	TRBJ1-5	ASSLDREDQPQH
14	TRBV6-2/TRBV6-3	TRBJ1-2	ASSTTKHRANYGYT
13	TRBV3-1/TRBV3-2	TRBJ2-5	ASSPERGGGKTQY
13	TRBV3-1/TRBV3-2	TRBJ2-3	ASSQAGLAGDTQY
14	TRBV19	TRBJ2-3	ASSIGGAGRADTQY
12	TRBV24-1	TRBJ2-2	ATRETGDTGELF
13	TRBV5-6	TRBJ2-1	ASSKGLAGGYEQF
11	TRBV12-5	TRBJ1-5	ASGLTGNQPQH
12	TRBV19	TRBJ2-7	ASKPVAGSYEQY
14	TRBV11-2	TRBJ2-1	ASSLVRREGRGEQF
13	TRBV2	TRBJ2-3	ASRGQGITTDTQY
12	TRBV15	TRBJ1-4	ATSRDRLYEKLF
11	TRBV6-4	TRBJ2-1	ASSDSTTSEQF